What follows are 6 T cell receptor beta chains derived from one specimen sequenced in a study of T cell changes during pregnancy in multiple sclerosis. Profiling relied on immunoSEQ multiplex PCR, and the TCRdb table lists in-frame clones only, not all of them. The repertoire holds tens of thousands of clones, with roughly nine tenths as singletons. Sequencing used CD4+ T cells from peripheral blood mononuclear cells, obtained in the third trimester of pregnancy. These receptors were obtained from a female donor with multiple sclerosis, enrolled in a pregnancy study.

The rearrangement joins TRBV6-6 to TRBJ1-6; D ambiguous. The CDR3 sequence is 12 residues long. V was shortened by 6 bases and J by 10 bases, with 10 bases between the two germline ends. Germline assignment: CDR1 MNHNY and CDR2 SVGAGI (reference sequence). CDR3 sequence: CASSSALSPLHF. CDR3 coding DNA: TGTGCCAGCAGCAGCGCCTTATCACCCCTCCACTTT.

The chain carries TRBV19 and TRBJ1-5, with 7 nucleotides matching TRBD1. The CDR3 extends over 16 amino acids. J was trimmed by 7 bases and V by 5 bases; bases with no gene match: 14. Germline assignment: CDR1 LNHDA and CDR2 SQIVND (reference sequence). CDR3 nucleotide sequence: TGTGCCAGTAGTCTCCTCCCGACAGGGATATTCCAGCCCCAGCATTTT. Translating gives CASSLLPTGIFQPQHF.

The V and J genes are TRBV6-4 and TRBJ2-3, with 10 bases aligning to TRBD2. CDR1 and CDR2 (germline): MRHNA, SNTAGT. The CDR3 length is 15 residues. V trimming: 4 bases; J trimming: 5 bases; junction bases outside the gene matches: 6. The CDR3 protein is CASSVLAGAQDTQYF. CDR3 in DNA: TGTGCCAGCAGTGTTCTAGCGGGAGCCCAAGATACGCAGTATTTT.

The genes are TRBV6-5 and TRBJ1-2, with 7 bases aligning to TRBD1. This CDR3 has 13 residues. The trim removed 11 bases at V and 2 bases at J, leaving 8 bases unmatched. Germline CDR1 MNHEY, CDR2 SVGAGI. Here the CDR3 reads CAVLTGDNYGYTF. CDR3 DNA: TGTGCCGTTCTTACAGGGGACAACTATGGCTACACCTTC.

The rearrangement uses TRBV7-3 and TRBJ2-5; 11 bases map to TRBD2. CDR3 length: 14 amino acids. Germline values: CDR1 SGHTA, CDR2 FQGTGA. Trimming at V came to 5 bases and at J to 4 bases, leaving 3 bases not matched to a gene. CDR3 DNA sequence: TGTGCCAGCAGCCCCGGGACTAGCGGAGAGACCCAGTACTTC. This sequence encodes CASSPGTSGETQYF.

The CDR3 protein is CASSPSARSVTEAFF. CDR3 DNA sequence: TGTGCCAGCTCACCCTCGGCGAGGTCGGTCACTGAAGCTTTCTTT. The J gene is TRBJ1-1, the V gene TRBV18; D gene ambiguous. V dropped 3 bases and J dropped 4 bases, with 15 bases sitting between them. This CDR3 is built from 15 residues. Germline assignment: CDR1 KGHSH and CDR2 LQKENI.